The 27 T cell receptor beta chains given below trace back to one sample, sequenced in a study of cytomegalovirus exposure and HLA in healthy donors. Vbeta (60) and Jbeta (13) primers were used in the PCR. Clones were read by immunoSEQ multiplex PCR, and TCRdb kept only the in-frame ones, dropping some. This sample's clone table lists about 51,000 clones. Sequencing was performed on PBMCs. The receptors were sampled from a female donor in good health and CMV-seronegative.

This chain uses TRBV9 with TRBJ1-2; no firm D call. The CDR3 is 13 residues long. Trimming pared 3 bases from V and 4 bases from J, leaving 10 bases between. The V gene's germline CDR1 is SGDLS and CDR2 YYNGEE. The CDR3 loop is CASSADIGYGYTF. DNA for the CDR3: TGTGCCAGCAGCGCCGACATTGGCTATGGCTACACCTTC. Variable domain in full (rest from reference TRBV9 and TRBJ1-2): DSGVTQTPKHLITATGQRVTLRCSPRSGDLSVYWYQQSLDQGLQFLIQYYNGEERAKGNILERFSAQQFPDLHSELNLSSLELGDSALYFCASSADIGYGYTFGSGTRLTVV.

This chain joins TRBV11-3 and TRBJ2-7, with D perhaps TRBD2 (5 bases). The germline CDR1 and CDR2 sequences are SGHNT and YENEEA. The V end was cut by 5 bases, the J end by 2 bases, with 13 bases between. This CDR3 has 14 amino acids. Here the CDR3 DNA reads TGTGCCAGCAGCCCTAGGACTGCCACCTACGAGCAGTACTTC. Translation: CASSPRTATYEQYF.

The V and J genes are TRBV18 and TRBJ2-3; 9 bases fit TRBD1. The V gene's germline CDR1 is KGHSH and CDR2 LQKENI. Trimming at V came to 5 bases and at J to 6 bases, leaving 6 bases not matched to a gene. This CDR3 comprises 14 residues. In nucleotides, the CDR3 is TGTGCCAGCTCATTACAGGGGGCTGGGGATACGCAGTATTTT. Encoded protein: CASSLQGAGDTQYF.

The V call is TRBV6-6, the J call TRBJ1-5, with D perhaps matching TRBD1 (6 bases). Per germline, CDR1 MNHNY and CDR2 SVGAGI (reference sequence). Trimming removed 2 bases at V and 7 bases at J, with 9 bases between. CDR3 length: 13 residues. CDR3 protein: CASSYGGAQPQHF. For the CDR3, the DNA is TGTGCCAGCAGTTACGGGGGGGCCCAGCCCCAGCATTTT.

As to this clone: Other DNA sequences in this specimen translate into the identical CDR3. V is TRBV30 and J is TRBJ2-7, with D tentatively TRBD2 (5 bases). CDR1 is GTSNPN, CDR2 SVGIG, per germline (reference sequence). The CDR3 sequence is 11 residues long. Trimming pared 4 bases from V and 3 bases from J, leaving 7 bases between. CDR3: CAWTGGYEQYF. The CDR3 DNA is TGTGCCTGGACAGGAGGCTACGAGCAGTACTTC.

The chain joins TRBV25-1 to TRBJ2-7; 8 bases agree with TRBD1. The CDR3 covers 13 residues. Germline assignment: CDR1 MGHDK and CDR2 SYGVNS. The J segment lost 7 bases and the V segment lost 5 bases, leaving 7 bases of the junction unmatched. CDR3 coding DNA: TGTGCCAGCAGTCGGGACAGGCTGAGGGAGCAGTACTTC. Translation gives CASSRDRLREQYF.

The CDR3 reads CASSWGGTGPYEQYF. DNA of the CDR3: TGTGCCAGCAGCTGGGGGGGGACAGGGCCATACGAGCAGTACTTC. The rearrangement uses TRBV5-6 and TRBJ2-7; 9 nucleotides align to TRBD1. The trim removed 3 bases at V and 4 bases at J, leaving 8 bases unmatched. This CDR3 contains 15 residues. Germline CDR1 is SGHDT and CDR2 is YYEEEE. Filled out from reference TRBV5-6 and TRBJ2-7, the complete variable domain reads DAGVTQSPTHLIKTRGQQVTLRCSPKSGHDTVSWYQQALGQGPQFIFQYYEEEERQRGNFPDRFSGHQFPNYSSELNVNALLLGDSALYLCASSWGGTGPYEQYFGPGTRLTVT.

The gene calls are TRBV7-8 and TRBJ1-1; D uncertain. CDR1 is SGHVS and CDR2 is FQNEAQ in the germline V gene. V was cut by 4 bases and J by 10 bases, with 16 bases left in between. The length of the CDR3 is 13 residues. CDR3 loop: CASSSAPQDRAFF. CDR3 DNA: TGTGCCAGCAGCTCCGCCCCCCAGGATCGAGCTTTCTTT.

The V call is TRBV6-5, the J call TRBJ2-3; perhaps TRBD2 as D (6 bases). V was pared by 5 bases and J by 9 bases, with 15 bases between. Germline assignment: CDR1 MNHEY and CDR2 SVGAGI. CDR3 size: 13 residues. The CDR3 protein is CASSQNRLETQYF. CDR3 DNA: TGTGCCAGCAGTCAAAATCGACTAGAAACGCAGTATTTT.

The gene calls are TRBV18 and TRBJ1-5; 7 nucleotides line up with TRBD1. V shed 6 bases and J 7 bases; nucleotides not matched to a gene: 12. Germline assignment: CDR1 KGHSH and CDR2 LQKENI. This CDR3 comprises 15 residues. CDR3 sequence: CASSPGRTGGQPQHF. The CDR3 DNA sequence: TGTGCCAGCTCCCCGGGGCGGACAGGCGGACAGCCCCAGCATTTT.

The V and J genes are TRBV12-5 and TRBJ2-7; tentative D call: TRBD2 (5 bases). In germline, CDR1 is LGHNT, CDR2 FRNRAP. The CDR3 loop spans 13 amino acids. V was shortened by 7 bases and J by 3 bases, with 13 bases between the two germline ends. In nucleotides, the CDR3 is TGTGCTAGTGCCCCGGACGGGAACTACGAGCAGTACTTC. This sequence encodes CASAPDGNYEQYF.

This rearrangement joins TRBV7-6 to TRBJ2-5, with TRBD2 matching over 8 bases. Germline V gene sequence: CDR1 SGHVS, CDR2 FNYEAQ. Trimming took 5 bases from V and 5 from J; bases not matched to a gene: 16. This CDR3 is built from 17 residues. The CDR3 region is CASSPGGGTRFTETQYF. In nucleotides, the CDR3 is TGTGCCAGCAGCCCTGGGGGCGGGACTAGGTTTACGGAGACCCAGTACTTC.

CDR3 coding DNA: TGCAGCGTTGGGGAGCGGGTATACACAGATACGCAGTATTTT. Translation gives CSVGERVYTDTQYF. The V gene is TRBV29-1, the J gene TRBJ2-3, with a possible D match to TRBD2 (6 bases). V shed 4 bases and J shed 2 bases, with 13 bases lying between them. The CDR3 runs 14 residues. CDR1 is SQVTM, CDR2 ANQGSEA, per germline.

The rearrangement links TRBV7-2 to TRBJ2-7; possible D gene TRBD2, 6 bases. This CDR3 has 14 residues. CDR1 is SGHTA and CDR2 is FQGNSA in the germline V gene. The V end lost 2 bases, the J end lost 3 bases, and 11 bases lay between the germline ends. The chain's CDR3 is CASSLLGGVYEQYF. The DNA of the CDR3 is TGTGCCAGCAGCTTATTAGGCGGGGTCTACGAGCAGTACTTC.

CDR3 in DNA: TGCAGCGTGGGACCCGGGACAGGGGGCTATGGCTACACCTTC. Translating it yields CSVGPGTGGYGYTF. The chain combines TRBV29-1 with TRBJ1-2; TRBD1 aligns across 11 bases. Germline CDR1 and CDR2: SQVTM and ANQGSEA. This CDR3 region has 14 residues. Trimming cost V 6 bases and J 4 bases; bases outside gene matches: 7.

This chain joins TRBV6-6 and TRBJ1-5, with a weak D call TRBD1 (6 bases). This CDR3 comprises 15 residues. Germline V lookup: CDR1 MNHNY, CDR2 SVGAGI (reference sequence). Between the trimmed V and J ends, which lost 5 bases and 3 bases, there was a span of 14 bases. The CDR3, as DNA: TGTGCCAGCAGTCGAACACAGGGCCCCAATCAGCCCCAGCATTTT. Its protein is CASSRTQGPNQPQHF.

The chain combines TRBV9 with TRBJ2-5; TRBD2 is a possible D gene (6 bases). Germline V gene sequence: CDR1 SGDLS, CDR2 YYNGEE. The CDR3 length is 15 residues. V lost 0 bases to trimming and J lost 3 bases, with 12 bases between them. The CDR3 DNA reads TGTGCCAGCAGCGTAGCAGGGACTGTCGAAGAGACCCAGTACTTC. Its translation: CASSVAGTVEETQYF.

The chain is built from TRBV10-3 and TRBJ1-3; no clear D gene. The CDR3 has 14 residues. V was trimmed by 4 bases and J by 0 bases, leaving 7 bases between them. In germline, CDR1 is ENHRY, CDR2 SYGVKD. CDR3 sequence reads: CAISGLLSGNTIYF. The CDR3 nucleotides read TGTGCCATCAGTGGTCTCCTCTCTGGAAACACCATATATTTT.

The rearrangement joins TRBV2 to TRBJ2-7; D may be TRBD1 (6 bases). The CDR3 runs to 13 residues. The germline V gene encodes CDR1 SNHLY and CDR2 FYNNEI. V shed 7 bases and J shed 0 bases, with 10 bases lying between them. As DNA, the CDR3 is TGTGCCAGCAAACGGACAGCCTCCTACGAGCAGTACTTC. As protein: CASKRTASYEQYF.

This sequence joins TRBV6-1 and TRBJ2-5, with TRBD2 identical over 10 bases. From germline, CDR1 is MNHNS and CDR2 SASEGT. The CDR3 sequence is 15 residues long. The V and J ends lost 5 bases and 1 base, in that order; junction bases with no gene match: 4. CDR3 DNA sequence: TGTGCCAGCAGTTCTAGCGGGAGCAGCCAAGAGACCCAGTACTTC. Encoded protein: CASSSSGSSQETQYF.

This rearrangement joins TRBV6-6 to TRBJ1-1; TRBD1 agrees at 8 bases. Germline V gives CDR1 MNHNY, CDR2 SVGAGI (reference sequence). V trimming: 10 bases; J trimming: 5 bases; junction bases outside the gene matches: 9. CDR3 size: 13 residues. CDR3 nucleotide sequence: TGTGCCACCCAAGACAGGGGAGCGACTGAAGCTTTCTTT. It yields the protein CATQDRGATEAFF.

The V and J genes are TRBV15 and TRBJ1-2; 7 bases agree with TRBD1. This CDR3 region has 16 residues. Germline V gene lookup returns CDR1 LNHNV and CDR2 YYDKDF (reference sequence). After removal of 2 bases from V and 8 bases from J, the junction contained 14 bases not matched to a gene. The DNA for the CDR3 is TGTGCCACCAGCAGACAGATAAGTGGACAGGATTGGGGCTACACCTTC. Its protein product is CATSRQISGQDWGYTF.

The CDR3 reads CAWSVSIGRDNEQFF. The CDR3 DNA is TGTGCCTGGAGTGTCTCGATTGGGCGGGACAATGAGCAGTTCTTC. The chain uses TRBV30 and TRBJ2-1; tentative D call: TRBD2 (5 bases). From germline, CDR1 is GTSNPN and CDR2 SVGIG (reference sequence). This CDR3 region has 15 residues. Trimming pared 0 bases from V and 5 bases from J, leaving 14 bases between.

The J gene is TRBJ2-2, the V gene TRBV18; D is unresolved. CDR3 length equals 15 residues. V lost 0 bases and J lost 4, with 9 bases in between. Germline V lookup: CDR1 KGHSH, CDR2 LQKENI. CDR3: CASSPPWLVTGELFF. CDR3 nucleotide sequence: TGTGCCAGCTCACCACCTTGGCTGGTCACCGGGGAGCTGTTTTTT. Full variable domain (outside the CDR3, taken from reference TRBV18 and TRBJ2-2): NAGVMQNPRHLVRRRGQEARLRCSPMKGHSHVYWYRQLPEEGLKFMVYLQKENIIDESGMPKERFSAEFPKEGPSILRIQQVVRGDSAAYFCASSPPWLVTGELFFGEGSRLTVL.

The CDR3 coding sequence is TGTGCCAGTAGTCCAAGCGGGACAGGGTTCGCAAAACTGTTTTTT. Its protein product is CASSPSGTGFAKLFF. The chain couples TRBV19 to TRBJ1-4; 9 positions agree with TRBD1. Unmatched junction bases numbered 11, after V lost 5 bases and J lost 10 bases. CDR1 and CDR2 from the germline V gene are LNHDA and SQIVND (reference sequence). The CDR3 length is 15 residues.

The V and J genes are TRBV6-5 and TRBJ2-2; possible D gene TRBD2, 6 bases. This CDR3 is 15 amino acids long. Per the germline V gene, CDR1 is MNHEY and CDR2 is SVGAGI. The V end was cut by 4 bases, the J end by 2 bases, with 11 bases between. CDR3 bases: TGTGCCAGCAGTTCACTAGCCTCAAACACCGGGGAGCTGTTTTTT. It is translated as CASSSLASNTGELFF.

The V call is TRBV4-2, the J call TRBJ1-1; D gene unclear. The CDR3 sequence is 17 residues long. Trimming cost V 2 bases and J 1 base, with 17 bases left between them. Per the germline V gene, CDR1 is LGHNA and CDR2 is YNFKEQ. The CDR3 is CASSQRGGPAPNTEAFF. CDR3 DNA sequence: TGTGCCAGCAGCCAACGAGGTGGCCCAGCACCGAACACTGAAGCTTTCTTT.